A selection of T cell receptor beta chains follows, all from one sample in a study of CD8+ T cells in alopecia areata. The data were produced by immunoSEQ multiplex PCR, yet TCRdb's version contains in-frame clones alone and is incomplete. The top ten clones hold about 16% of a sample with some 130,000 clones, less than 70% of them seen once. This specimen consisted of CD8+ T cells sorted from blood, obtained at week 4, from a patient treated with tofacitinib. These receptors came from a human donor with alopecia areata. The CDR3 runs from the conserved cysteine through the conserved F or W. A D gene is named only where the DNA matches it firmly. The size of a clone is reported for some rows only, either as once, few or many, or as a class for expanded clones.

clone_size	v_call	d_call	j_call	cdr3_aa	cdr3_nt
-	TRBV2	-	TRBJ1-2	CASMGTDGGHYGYTF	TGTGCCAGCATGGGAACTGATGGCGGCCACTATGGCTACACCTTC
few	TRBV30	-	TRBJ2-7	CAWSEFASYEQYF	TGTGCCTGGAGTGAGTTCGCGTCCTACGAGCAGTACTTC
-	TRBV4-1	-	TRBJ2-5	CASSPNYLGGEQETQYF	TGCGCCAGCAGCCCAAACTATCTAGGGGGGGAGCAAGAGACCCAGTACTTC
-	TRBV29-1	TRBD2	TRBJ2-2	CSVELAGPNTNTGELFF	TGCAGCGTTGAACTAGCGGGACCTAATACTAACACCGGGGAGCTGTTTTTT
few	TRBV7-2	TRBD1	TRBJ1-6	CASSDRGSPLHF	TGTGCCAGCAGCGACAGGGGTTCACCCCTCCACTTT
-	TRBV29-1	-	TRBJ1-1	CSVDVGVADEAFF	TGCAGCGTTGATGTGGGTGTGGCGGACGAAGCTTTCTTT
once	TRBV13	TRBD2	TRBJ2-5	CASSPSSGGAETQYF	TGTGCCAGCAGCCCGTCTAGCGGGGGGGCGGAGACCCAGTACTTC
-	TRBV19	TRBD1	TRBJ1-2	CASGQDAYPNYGYTF	TGTGCCAGTGGACAGGACGCCTATCCTAACTATGGCTACACCTTC
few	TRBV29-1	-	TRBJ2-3	CSVEWLAPTTDTQYF	TGCAGCGTTGAATGGCTAGCACCCACAACAGATACGCAGTATTTT
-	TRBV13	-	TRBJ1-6	CASSFQEINSPLHF	TGTGCCAGCAGCTTTCAGGAGATTAATTCACCCCTCCACTTT
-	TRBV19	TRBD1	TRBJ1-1	CASSRGGQEMNTEAFF	TGTGCCAGTAGTAGGGGGGGACAGGAGATGAACACTGAAGCTTTCTTT
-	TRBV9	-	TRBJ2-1	CASSAEGEQFF	TGTGCCAGCAGCGCCGAGGGTGAGCAGTTCTTC
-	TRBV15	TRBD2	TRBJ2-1	CATSFPGGNEQFF	TGTGCCACCAGCTTCCCGGGAGGCAATGAGCAGTTCTTC
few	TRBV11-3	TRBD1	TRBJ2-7	CASSQWDRSSYEQYF	TGTGCCAGCAGCCAGTGGGACAGGAGCTCCTACGAGCAGTACTTC
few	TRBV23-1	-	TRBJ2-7	CANEHSRRGYEQYF	TGCGCCAATGAGCACTCCAGGCGCGGGTACGAGCAGTACTTC
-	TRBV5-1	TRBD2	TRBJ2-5	CASSGTSGLETQYF	TGCGCCAGCTCCGGGACTAGCGGGTTAGAGACCCAGTACTTC
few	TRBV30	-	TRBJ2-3	CAWSGGTRGEDTQYF	TGTGCCTGGAGTGGTGGTACCAGAGGGGAAGATACGCAGTATTTT
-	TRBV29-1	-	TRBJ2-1	CSFSNNEQFF	TGCAGCTTTTCCAACAATGAGCAGTTCTTC
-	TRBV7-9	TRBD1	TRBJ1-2	CASSSTRDRNFPNYGYTF	TGTGCCAGCAGCTCAACGCGGGACAGGAATTTTCCTAACTATGGCTACACCTTC
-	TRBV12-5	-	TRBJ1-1	CASGLVARTYTEAFF	TGTGCTAGTGGTTTGGTAGCCCGAACTTACACTGAAGCTTTCTTT
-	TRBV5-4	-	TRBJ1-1	CASSLGGANTEAFF	TGTGCCAGCAGCTTGGGAGGGGCGAACACTGAAGCTTTCTTT
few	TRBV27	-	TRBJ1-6	CASSFTGFDNSPLHF	TGTGCCAGCAGTTTTACGGGCTTCGATAATTCACCCCTCCACTTT
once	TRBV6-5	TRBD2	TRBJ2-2	CASSDGTSDTGELFF	TGTGCCAGCAGCGACGGGACTAGCGACACCGGGGAGCTGTTTTTT
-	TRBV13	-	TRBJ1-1	CASSPTATEAFF	TGTGCCAGCAGCCCCACCGCGACTGAAGCTTTCTTT
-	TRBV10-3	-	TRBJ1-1	CAISPQGSTEAFF	TGTGCCATCAGTCCCCAGGGGAGTACTGAAGCTTTCTTT
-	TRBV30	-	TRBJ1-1	CAWRGHPNTEAFF	TGTGCCTGGAGAGGACACCCGAACACTGAAGCTTTCTTT
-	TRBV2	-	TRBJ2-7	CASSGAYEQYF	TGTGCCAGCAGTGGTGCCTACGAGCAGTACTTC
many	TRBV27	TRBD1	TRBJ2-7	CASSWGQGVYEQYF	TGTGCCAGCAGTTGGGGACAGGGCGTGTACGAGCAGTACTTC
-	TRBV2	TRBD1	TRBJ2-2	CASSTGQGYTGELFF	TGTGCCAGCAGTACGGGACAGGGGTACACCGGGGAGCTGTTTTTT
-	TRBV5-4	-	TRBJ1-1	CASSFFGGRTEAFF	TGTGCCAGCAGCTTCTTCGGAGGGAGGACTGAAGCTTTCTTT
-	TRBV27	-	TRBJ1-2	CASRGGINYGYTF	TGTGCCAGCAGGGGGGGTATTAACTATGGCTACACCTTC
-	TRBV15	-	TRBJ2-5	CATTLGQFAGETQYF	TGTGCCACCACACTCGGACAGTTCGCCGGAGAGACCCAGTACTTC
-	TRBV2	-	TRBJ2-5	CASSDSAERPQETQYF	TGTGCCAGCAGTGATTCGGCAGAGAGACCCCAAGAGACCCAGTACTTC
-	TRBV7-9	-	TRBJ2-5	CASTPPEQGTQYF	TGTGCCAGCACTCCTCCGGAACAAGGGACCCAGTACTTC
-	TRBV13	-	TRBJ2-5	CASSNWTVPWETQYF	TGTGCCAGCAGCAACTGGACCGTCCCCTGGGAGACCCAGTACTTC
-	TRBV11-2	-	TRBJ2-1	CASSGLREPSYNEQFF	TGTGCCAGCAGCGGACTGCGGGAACCCTCCTACAATGAGCAGTTCTTC
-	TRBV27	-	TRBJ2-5	CASSPIRVTHQYF	TGTGCCAGCAGTCCGATCAGGGTCACGCACCAGTACTTC
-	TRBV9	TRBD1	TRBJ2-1	CASSLEQGPYNEQFF	TGTGCCAGCAGCTTAGAACAGGGGCCCTACAATGAGCAGTTCTTC
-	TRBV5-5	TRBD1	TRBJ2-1	CASRISDREQDEQFF	TGTGCCAGCAGAATCTCCGACAGGGAACAGGATGAGCAGTTCTTC
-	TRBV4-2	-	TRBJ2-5	CASSQVGWETQYF	TGTGCCAGCAGCCAAGTTGGTTGGGAGACCCAGTACTTC
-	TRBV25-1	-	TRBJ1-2	CASSGVNYGYTF	TGTGCCAGCAGTGGGGTAAACTATGGCTACACCTTC
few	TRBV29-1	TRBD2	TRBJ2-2	CSATGTSVAGELFF	TGCAGCGCTACCGGGACTAGTGTCGCCGGGGAGCTGTTTTTT
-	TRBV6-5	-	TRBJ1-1	CASSAGRGDTEAFF	TGTGCCAGCAGTGCCGGCAGGGGAGACACTGAAGCTTTCTTT
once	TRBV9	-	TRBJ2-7	CASSVPGRVEQYF	TGTGCCAGCAGCGTGCCGGGACGAGTGGAGCAGTACTTC
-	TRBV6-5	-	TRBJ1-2	CASRTTVNYGYTF	TGTGCCAGCAGAACGACAGTGAACTATGGCTACACCTTC
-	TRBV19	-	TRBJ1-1	CASSIQVNTEAFF	TGTGCCAGTAGTATTCAAGTAAACACTGAAGCTTTCTTT
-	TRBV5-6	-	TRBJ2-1	CASNEQFF	TGTGCCAGCAATGAGCAGTTCTTC
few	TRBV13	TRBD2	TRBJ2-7	CASSYRDYSYEQYF	TGTGCCAGCAGCTACCGGGACTACTCCTACGAGCAGTACTTC
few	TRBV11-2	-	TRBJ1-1	CASSELGRGGITEAFF	TGTGCCAGCAGCGAGTTAGGCAGGGGAGGGATCACTGAAGCTTTCTTT
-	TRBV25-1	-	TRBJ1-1	CASSESGVNTEAFF	TGTGCCAGCAGTGAATCAGGGGTGAACACTGAAGCTTTCTTT
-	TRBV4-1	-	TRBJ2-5	CASSRLGTQETQYF	TGCGCCAGCAGCCGCCTCGGGACGCAAGAGACCCAGTACTTC
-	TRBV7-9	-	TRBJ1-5	CASSSQGQPQHF	TGTGCCAGCAGCTCGCAGGGCCAGCCCCAGCATTTT
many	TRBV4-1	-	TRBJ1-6	CASSQDGKGADVPLHF	TGCGCCAGCAGCCAAGATGGGAAGGGCGCAGATGTTCCCCTCCACTTT
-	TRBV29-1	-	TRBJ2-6	CSVELISSGANVLTF	TGCAGCGTTGAACTGATCTCCTCTGGGGCCAACGTCCTGACTTTC